A selection of T cell receptor beta chains follows, all from one sample in a study of tumor and adjacent non-tumor tissue in lung cancer. TCRdb re-called the multiplex PCR reads through MiXCR, storing one row per CDR3 protein. The repertoire includes approximately 79,000 distinct CDR3 sequences, 76% of them detected once, and 30% to 50% sits in the top ten. The specimen was distant non-tumor lung tissue. The receptors derive from an older man with non-small cell lung cancer. Both conserved end residues are part of each CDR3. Fields, in order: D gene, clone size, J gene, V gene, CDR3 DNA, CDR3 protein. D genes are given only for firm matches. Size values are once, few and many counts, or a class for expanded clones, and some rows have none.

NA,once,TRBJ1-4,TRBV28,TGTGCCAGCAGGAGTGGTGGAGCTAATGAAAGACTGTTTTTT,CASRSGGANERLFF
NA,NA,TRBJ1-1,TRBV6-5,TGTATCAGCAGTTACACAGGTCGGGGGCTGGGTGAAACTTTCTTT,CISSYTGRGLGETFF
TRBD2,NA,TRBJ2-6,TRBV10-3,TGTGCCATCAGTGAGGGAATAGCGGGGGGTCCCCGCTCTGGGGCCAACGTCCTGACTTTC,CAISEGIAGGPRSGANVLTF
NA,NA,TRBJ1-5,TRBV24-1,TGTGCCACCAGTGATTCGGGGGGAAAGGTGGATCAGCCCCAGCATTTT,CATSDSGGKVDQPQHF
NA,medium-sized,TRBJ2-1,TRBV6-2/TRBV6-3,TGTGCCAGCAGTTACGTCGTTGGCGAGCAGTTCTTC,CASSYVVGEQFF
NA,NA,TRBJ1-1,TRBV5-1,TGCGCCAGCAGCTTTTCTTGGAACACTGAAGCTTTCTTT,CASSFSWNTEAFF
NA,NA,TRBJ1-4,TRBV4-1,TGCGCCAGCAGCCGCCTCCGGGACCGGGGGCGAGGTGAAAAACTGTTTTTT,CASSRLRDRGRGEKLFF
NA,NA,TRBJ2-1,TRBV14,TGTGCCAGCAGCCATACGGGAGCGACCCATTTCAATGAGCAGTTCTTC,CASSHTGATHFNEQFF
NA,NA,TRBJ2-2,TRBV5-4,TGTGCCAGTAAGACAGGTGTTGACACCGGTGAGGTGTTTTTT,CASKTGVDTGEVFF
NA,NA,TRBJ2-3,TRBV11-3,TGTGCCAGCAGCCCAAGACATGGAGCAACAGATACGGAGTATTTT,CASSPRHGATDTEYF
NA,NA,TRBJ1-1,TRBV5-5,TGTGCCAGGAGCTTGAACCTTAACACTGAAGCTTTCTTT,CARSLNLNTEAFF